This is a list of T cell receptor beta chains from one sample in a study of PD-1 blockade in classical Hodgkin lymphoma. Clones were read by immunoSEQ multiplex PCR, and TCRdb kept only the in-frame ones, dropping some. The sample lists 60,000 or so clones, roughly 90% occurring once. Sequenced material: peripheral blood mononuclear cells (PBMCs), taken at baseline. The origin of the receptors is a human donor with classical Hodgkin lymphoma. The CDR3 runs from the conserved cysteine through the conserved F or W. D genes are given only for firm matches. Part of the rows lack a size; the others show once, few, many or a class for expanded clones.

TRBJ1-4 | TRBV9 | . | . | TGTGCCAGCAGCGTAGATACGGGGGGCGAAGTTGAAAAACTGTTTTTT | CASSVDTGGEVEKLFF
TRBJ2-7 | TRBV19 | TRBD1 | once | TGTGCCAGTAGTATGGACAGGGATTACGAGCAGTACTTC | CASSMDRDYEQYF
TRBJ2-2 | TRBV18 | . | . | TGTGCCAGCTCACCGACCTCTAGTTCCGGGGAGCTGTTTTTT | CASSPTSSSGELFF
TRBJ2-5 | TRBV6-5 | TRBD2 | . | TGTGCCAGCAGTTACCTAGCGGGGACTTCAGAGACCCAGTACTTC | CASSYLAGTSETQYF
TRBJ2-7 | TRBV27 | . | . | TGTGCCAGCAGTTTCGGAAACAGGGCCTACGAGCAGTACTTC | CASSFGNRAYEQYF
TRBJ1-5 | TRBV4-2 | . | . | TGTGCCAGCAGCCAAGATGCGGGGGTTGATCAGCCCCAGCATTTT | CASSQDAGVDQPQHF
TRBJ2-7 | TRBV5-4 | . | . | TGTGCCAGCAGCGCAGGGTACGAGCAGTACTTC | CASSAGYEQYF
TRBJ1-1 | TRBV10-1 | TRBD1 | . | TGCGCCAGCAACATGCACAGGGGGGGGACTGAAGCTTTCTTT | CASNMHRGGTEAFF
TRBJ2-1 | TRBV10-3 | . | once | TGTGCCATCAGTGTAAGGGAGAATGAGCAGTTCTTC | CAISVRENEQFF
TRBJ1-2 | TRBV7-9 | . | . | TGTGCCAGCAGCTTAGTAGCAGCCTATGGCTACACCTTC | CASSLVAAYGYTF
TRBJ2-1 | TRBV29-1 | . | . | TGCAGCGTTGAGGACTACATTTACAATGAGCAGTTCTTC | CSVEDYIYNEQFF
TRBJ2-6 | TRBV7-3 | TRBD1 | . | TGTGCCAGCAGCGCCGGACAGGCTGGGGCCAACGTCCTGACTTTC | CASSAGQAGANVLTF
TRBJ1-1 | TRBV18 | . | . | TGTGCCAGCTCACCACGCGGGGAGATCACTGAAGCTTTCTTT | CASSPRGEITEAFF
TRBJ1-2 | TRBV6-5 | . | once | TGTGCCAGCAGTTACTCGTCCGGGAAGGGCTATGGCTACACCTTC | CASSYSSGKGYGYTF
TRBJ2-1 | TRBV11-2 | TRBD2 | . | TGTGCCAGCCGAAGGACTAGCTCCTACAATGAGCAGTTCTTC | CASRRTSSYNEQFF
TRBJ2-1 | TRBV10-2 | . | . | TGCGCCAGCAGTGTTAGCGGCGGGAACTACAATGAGCAGTTCTTC | CASSVSGGNYNEQFF
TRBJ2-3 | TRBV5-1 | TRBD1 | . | TGCGCCAGCAGCTTGACAGGGGGATTCGATACGCAGTATTTT | CASSLTGGFDTQYF
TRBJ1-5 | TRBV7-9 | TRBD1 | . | TGTGCCAGCAGCTTAGTGGGGACAGGGATACAGCCCCAGCATTTT | CASSLVGTGIQPQHF
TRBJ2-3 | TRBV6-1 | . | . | TGTGCCAGCAGTGGCCAGGGTAGGAGCACAGATACGCAGTATTTT | CASSGQGRSTDTQYF
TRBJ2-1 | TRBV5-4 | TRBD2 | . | TGTGCCAGCAGCTTTGGGACTAGCGGAGGTTACAATGAGCAGTTCTTC | CASSFGTSGGYNEQFF
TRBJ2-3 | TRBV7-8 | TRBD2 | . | TGTGCCAGCAGCCCCCCGACTAGCGGGAGTAGTGATACGCAGTATTTT | CASSPPTSGSSDTQYF
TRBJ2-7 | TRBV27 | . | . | TGTGCCAGCAGTCGACAGCCACCCTACGAGCAGTACTTC | CASSRQPPYEQYF